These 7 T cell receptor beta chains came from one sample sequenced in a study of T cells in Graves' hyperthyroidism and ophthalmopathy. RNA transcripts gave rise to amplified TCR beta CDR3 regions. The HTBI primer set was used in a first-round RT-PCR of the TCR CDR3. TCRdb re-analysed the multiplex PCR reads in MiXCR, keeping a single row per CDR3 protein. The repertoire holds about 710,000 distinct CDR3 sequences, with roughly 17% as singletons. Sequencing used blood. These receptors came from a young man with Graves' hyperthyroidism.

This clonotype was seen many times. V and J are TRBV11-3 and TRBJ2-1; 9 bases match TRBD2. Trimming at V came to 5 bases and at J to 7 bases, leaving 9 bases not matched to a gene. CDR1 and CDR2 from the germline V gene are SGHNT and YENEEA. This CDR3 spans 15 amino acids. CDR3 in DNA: TGTGCCAGCAGCCCCGGGCTAGCGGGAAGGAATGAGCAGTTCTTC. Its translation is CASSPGLAGRNEQFF.

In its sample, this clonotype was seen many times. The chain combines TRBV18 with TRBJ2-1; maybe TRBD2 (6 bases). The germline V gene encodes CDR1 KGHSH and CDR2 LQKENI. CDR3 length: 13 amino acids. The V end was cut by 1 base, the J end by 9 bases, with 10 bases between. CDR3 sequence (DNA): TGTGCCAGCTCACCACAGGTGGGGGGTGAGCAGTTCTTC. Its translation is CASSPQVGGEQFF.

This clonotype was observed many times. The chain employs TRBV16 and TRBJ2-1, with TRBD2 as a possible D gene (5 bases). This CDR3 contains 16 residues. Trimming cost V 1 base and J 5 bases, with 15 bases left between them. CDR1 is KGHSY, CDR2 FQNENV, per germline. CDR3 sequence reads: CASSQWATKENNEQFF. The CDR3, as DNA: TGTGCCAGCAGCCAATGGGCGACTAAGGAAAACAATGAGCAGTTCTTC.

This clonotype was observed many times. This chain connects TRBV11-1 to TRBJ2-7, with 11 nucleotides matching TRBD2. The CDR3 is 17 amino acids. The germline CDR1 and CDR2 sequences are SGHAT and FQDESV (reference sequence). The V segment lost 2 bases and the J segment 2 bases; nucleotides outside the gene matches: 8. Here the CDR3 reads CASSLTSGRGLTYEQYF. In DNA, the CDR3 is TGTGCCAGCAGCTTAACTAGCGGGAGAGGTTTGACCTACGAGCAGTACTTC.

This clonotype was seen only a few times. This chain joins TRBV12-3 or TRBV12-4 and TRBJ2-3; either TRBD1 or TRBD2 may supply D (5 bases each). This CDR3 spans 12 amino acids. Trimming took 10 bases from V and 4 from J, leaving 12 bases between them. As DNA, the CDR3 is TGTGCCATCTGGGGGACCCCAGATACGCAGTATTTT. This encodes CAIWGTPDTQYF.

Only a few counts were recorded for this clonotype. The CDR3 sequence: CASSYFSGRAYNEQFF. For the CDR3, the DNA is TGTGCCAGCAGTTACTTCAGCGGGAGGGCCTACAATGAGCAGTTCTTC. The gene calls are TRBV6-2 or TRBV6-3 and TRBJ2-1; 10 bases match TRBD2. The CDR3 extends over 16 amino acids. J lost 2 bases, V lost 1 base, and 2 bases had no gene match. CDR1 is MNHEY, CDR2 SVGEGT, per germline.

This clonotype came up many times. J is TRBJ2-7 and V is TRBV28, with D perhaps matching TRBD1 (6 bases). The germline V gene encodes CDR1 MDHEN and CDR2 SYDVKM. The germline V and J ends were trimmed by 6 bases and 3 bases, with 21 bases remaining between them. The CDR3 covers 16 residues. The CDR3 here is CASSLPSSGTHYEQYF. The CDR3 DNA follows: TGTGCCAGCAGCTTGCCCTCGTCCGGGACACACTACGAGCAGTACTTC.